In its sample, the clone carrying this T cell receptor beta chain was seen a few times. What it binds is not known. This entry is derived from a study of cytomegalovirus exposure and HLA in healthy donors. Both 60 Vbeta primers and 13 Jbeta primers went into the PCR. Generated by immunoSEQ multiplex PCR, the TCRdb table keeps only in-frame clones and is missing some. The repertoire has some 200,000 clones, around 84% of them found once; the top ten carry over 2.5%. The CDR3 sequence is 15 residues long. The J segment lost 8 bases and the V segment lost 4 bases, leaving 9 bases of the junction unmatched. The germline V gene has CDR1 SGHTS and CDR2 YDEGEE. Findings of the study overall: As a later analysis showed, a missense DCLRE1C variant was linked to trimming of TCR beta V- and J-genes.

The sequence was obtained from a woman aged 45-65 years in good health and CMV-seropositive. The source material was PBMCs. The genes are TRBV5-8 and TRBJ2-3, with 11 nucleotides matching TRBD2. The CDR3 bases are TGTGCCAGCAGCACCACTAGCGGGGGTGAGGGTACGCAGTATTTT. This translates into CASSTTSGGEGTQYF.